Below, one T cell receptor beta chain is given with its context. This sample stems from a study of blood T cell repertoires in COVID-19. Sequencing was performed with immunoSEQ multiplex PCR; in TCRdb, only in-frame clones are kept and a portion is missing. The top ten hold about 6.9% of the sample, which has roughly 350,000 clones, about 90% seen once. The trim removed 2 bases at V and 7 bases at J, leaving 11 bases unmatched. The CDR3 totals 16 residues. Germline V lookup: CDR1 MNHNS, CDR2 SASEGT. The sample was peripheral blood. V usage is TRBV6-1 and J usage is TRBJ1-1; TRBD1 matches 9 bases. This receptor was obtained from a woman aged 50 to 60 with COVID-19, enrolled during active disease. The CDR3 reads CASSEPGQGFYIEAFF. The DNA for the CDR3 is TGTGCCAGCAGTGAACCGGGACAGGGTTTTTACATTGAAGCTTTCTTT.